This TCR beta chain comes out of a study of blood T cell repertoires in COVID-19. Study as a whole: Sites in the United States, Italy and Spain provided acute and convalescent COVID-19 samples. T cells, B-cell-depleted T cells, or PBMCs provided the cDNA or gDNA that served as material.

This clone was seen only a few times. This CDR3 is built from 14 residues. Germline-derived CDR1 and CDR2 are SGHTA and FQGTGA. V lost 5 bases and J lost 2, with 11 bases in between. How the authors handled the data: Amplifying reference gene primers gave estimates of nucleated cell counts. Produced via immunoSEQ multiplex PCR; TCRdb's table is partial and in-frame only. The V and J calls and the clone size are those of that table, but D and trimming were determined from the DNA. This sample has 100,000 to 150,000 clones; almost 85% occur once, and the top ten carry approximately 12%. The chain carries TRBV7-3 and TRBJ2-3; the D is unclear. The specimen was peripheral blood. The sequence was obtained from a woman in her 30s who had recovered from COVID-19. CDR3 sequence: CASSPGTDTDTQYF. The CDR3 DNA reads TGTGCCAGCAGCCCCGGTACCGACACAGATACGCAGTATTTT.